The 26 T cell receptor beta chains presented below share a single source sample, sequenced in a study of cytomegalovirus exposure and HLA in healthy donors. PCR used 60 Vbeta primers and 13 Jbeta primers. Libraries were prepared by immunoSEQ multiplex PCR; TCRdb keeps only in-frame clonotypes and omits some of them. Among approximately 120,000 clones listed, roughly 85% were seen once. The sample taken for sequencing was PBMCs. These receptors originate from a man younger than 30 in good health and CMV-seropositive.

The CDR3 DNA reads as TGTGCCAGTAGTATAGCGCGGGGGGGCCGAGAGACCCAGTACTTC. Translating it yields CASSIARGGRETQYF. V is TRBV19 and J is TRBJ2-5, with 9 bases lining up with TRBD2. V lost 1 base, J lost 4 bases, and 4 bases stayed unmatched. Germline V gives CDR1 LNHDA, CDR2 SQIVND (reference sequence). This CDR3 region has 15 residues.

This clone came up many times. The chain is built from TRBV2 and TRBJ1-2, with 9 bases that match TRBD1. Germline V CDR1 and CDR2: SNHLY, FYNNEI. Trimming took 5 bases from V and 7 from J; bases not matched to a gene: 8. The CDR3 totals 14 residues. The CDR3 DNA reads TGTGCCAGCAGTTACGGGACAGGGTTGCGTGGCTACACCTTC. Translated, it gives CASSYGTGLRGYTF.

This rearrangement joins TRBV4-1 to TRBJ2-1, with D possibly being TRBD2 (5 bases). Germline CDR1 reads MGHRA; CDR2 reads YSYEKL. V shed 0 bases and J shed 7 bases, with 10 bases lying between them. This CDR3 has 14 amino acids. CDR3: CASSQDRPGNEQFF. CDR3 bases: TGCGCCAGCAGCCAAGATCGCCCGGGAAATGAGCAGTTCTTC.

The chain has TRBV9 and TRBJ1-1; the match to TRBD1 covers 12 bases. From germline, CDR1 is SGDLS and CDR2 YYNGEE. Trimming at V came to 2 bases and at J to 2 bases, leaving 7 bases not matched to a gene. The CDR3 has 17 amino acids. This CDR3 is CASSVSRDRGHNTEAFF. Written as DNA, the CDR3 is TGTGCCAGCAGCGTTAGCCGGGACAGGGGGCACAACACTGAAGCTTTCTTT.

In regard to this clone: The junction departs from the called germline gene at one end, perhaps through a read error. The sample carries other DNA sequences with the same CDR3. V is TRBV4-1 and J is TRBJ1-6, with D tentatively TRBD1 (6 bases). CDR3 length: 17 residues. Germline V gene sequence: CDR1 MGHRA, CDR2 YSYEKL. Here the CDR3 DNA reads TGCGCCAGCAGCCAAGCAGGGTTTGGTGGGGGCGATTCCCCCCTCCACTTT. This translates into CASSQAGFGGGDSPLHF.

This clone was seen more than once but under ten times. This chain uses TRBV9 with TRBJ2-1; perhaps TRBD1 as D (8 bases). CDR1 is SGDLS, CDR2 YYNGEE, per germline. The CDR3 is made up of 17 amino acids. The V gene lost 9 bases and the J gene lost 6 bases, with 28 bases spanning the gap. The CDR3 DNA sequence: TGTGCCACCACCCAGGGGGGGATCAGGGGGCGGGGCAATGAGCAGTTCTTC. Amino acid sequence: CATTQGGIRGRGNEQFF.

CDR3 DNA: TGTGCCAGCAGCTCGCCCGGGGGGCGTCTTGCAACTAATGAAAAACTGTTTTTT. Amino acids: CASSSPGGRLATNEKLFF. The chain uses TRBV11-2 and TRBJ1-4; the D gene is possibly TRBD1 (6 bases). Deletions cut 4 bases from V and 0 bases from J, with 18 bases between. This CDR3 has 18 residues. Germline V CDR1 and CDR2: SGHAT, FQNNGV.

The J gene is TRBJ1-2, the V gene TRBV15; 8 bases match TRBD1. CDR1 is LNHNV, CDR2 YYDKDF, per germline (reference sequence). V trimming: 3 bases; J trimming: 1 base; junction bases outside the gene matches: 7. The CDR3 spans 16 residues. CDR3: CATSSLGTGINYGYTF. The CDR3 bases are TGTGCCACCAGCAGCCTCGGGACAGGTATTAACTATGGCTACACCTTC.

The genes are TRBV4-2 and TRBJ1-2; 10 positions match TRBD1. Unmatched junction bases numbered 9, after V lost 4 bases and J lost 4 bases. The CDR3 runs to 16 residues. CDR1 and CDR2 (germline): LGHNA, YNFKEQ. DNA of the CDR3: TGTGCCAGCAGCCGGGATGGTGGGACAGGGGCCTATGGCTACACCTTC. It translates to CASSRDGGTGAYGYTF.

The J gene is TRBJ2-7, the V gene TRBV28; TRBD2 aligns across 11 bases. V shed 2 bases and J 7 bases; nucleotides not matched to a gene: 7. Germline V gene sequence: CDR1 MDHEN, CDR2 SYDVKM. CDR3 length: 15 residues. DNA for the CDR3: TGTGCCAGCAGTTTAGCTCCTAGCGGGGGGCGGGAGCAGTACTTC. It specifies CASSLAPSGGREQYF.

The V and J genes are TRBV7-3 and TRBJ1-6; 11 bases are a match to TRBD1. Germline V gene lookup returns CDR1 SGHTA and CDR2 FQGTGA. V lost 8 bases, J lost 7 bases, and 1 base stayed unmatched. This CDR3 contains 13 residues. The CDR3 protein is CASGQGANSPLHF. CDR3 sequence (DNA): TGTGCCAGCGGACAGGGGGCGAATTCACCCCTCCACTTT. Supplemented by reference TRBV7-3 and TRBJ1-6, the full variable domain reads GAGVSQTPSNKVTEKGKYVELRCDPISGHTALYWYRQSLGQGPEFLIYFQGTGAADDSGLPNDRFFAVRPEGSVSTLKIQRTERGDSAVYLCASGQGANSPLHFGNGTRLTVT.

This chain joins TRBV5-1 and TRBJ2-4; TRBD2 aligns across 14 bases. The CDR3 consists of 17 residues. The V gene end was trimmed by 3 bases and the J gene end by 1 base; junction bases not matched to a gene: 3. Germline loops: CDR1 SGHRS, CDR2 YFSETQ. Here the CDR3 DNA reads TGCGCCAGCAGCTCGAGGACTAGCGGGGGGGCCAAAAACATTCAGTACTTC. This translates into CASSSRTSGGAKNIQYF.

The chain has TRBV5-6 and TRBJ2-3, with D possibly being TRBD1 (6 bases). The CDR3 spans 14 residues. The germline V and J ends were trimmed by 0 bases and 4 bases, with 9 bases remaining between them. The germline CDR1 and CDR2 sequences are SGHDT and YYEEEE. DNA for the CDR3: TGTGCCAGCAGCTTGGGTGGGGGCTCAGATACGCAGTATTTT. As protein: CASSLGGGSDTQYF.

This clone came up once. The V and J genes are TRBV4-1 and TRBJ2-5, with 8 bases lining up with TRBD2. Trimming took 3 bases from V and 2 from J; bases not matched to a gene: 8. The germline CDR1 and CDR2 sequences are MGHRA and YSYEKL. The CDR3 covers 16 residues. The CDR3 sequence: CASSQVAGSRQETQYF. The CDR3 DNA is TGCGCCAGCAGCCAGGTAGCGGGGAGCCGACAAGAGACCCAGTACTTC.

The gene calls are TRBV7-2 and TRBJ2-1; 9 bases agree with TRBD2. Germline V lookup: CDR1 SGHTA, CDR2 FQGNSA. The CDR3 covers 14 residues. The J segment lost 7 bases and the V segment lost 7 bases, leaving 8 bases of the junction unmatched. The CDR3 region has the DNA TGTGCCAGCACCGGGACTAGCACGGCAAATGAGCAGTTCTTC. It encodes CASTGTSTANEQFF.

This clone was seen only once. This chain joins TRBV4-2 and TRBJ1-5; D is ambiguous. The V gene lost 5 bases and the J gene lost 0 bases, with 8 bases spanning the gap. This CDR3 region has 14 residues. The germline V gene has CDR1 LGHNA and CDR2 YNFKEQ. DNA for the CDR3: TGTGCCAGCAGCGAGGCTAATAGCAATCAGCCCCAGCATTTT. Translated: CASSEANSNQPQHF.

This rearrangement joins TRBV14 to TRBJ1-2; 8 bases fit TRBD1. This CDR3 comprises 15 residues. V dropped 0 bases and J dropped 5; count of bases not matched to a gene: 5. From germline, CDR1 is SGHDN and CDR2 FVKESK. Here the CDR3 reads CASSQDQGAPYGYTF. DNA of the CDR3: TGTGCCAGCAGCCAAGATCAGGGGGCGCCGTATGGCTACACCTTC.

The J gene is TRBJ2-7, the V gene TRBV7-9; D not resolved. Germline-derived CDR1 and CDR2 are SEHNR and FQNEAQ (reference sequence). The CDR3 is 10 residues long. The V and J ends lost 8 bases and 9 bases respectively, with 11 bases between them. CDR3 sequence (DNA): TGTGCCAGCGGTGCAGTTGGGCAGTACTTC. It codes for CASGAVGQYF. Drawing the rest from reference TRBV7-9 and TRBJ2-7, the complete variable domain is DTGVSQNPRHKITKRGQNVTFRCDPISEHNRLYWYRQTLGQGPEFLTYFQNEAQLEKSRLLSDRFSAERPKGSFSTLEIQRTEQGDSAMYLCASGAVGQYFGPGTRLTVT.

The chain carries TRBV4-2 and TRBJ1-2; possible D gene TRBD1, 6 bases. V lost 0 bases and J lost 4, with 18 bases in between. Germline CDR1 reads LGHNA; CDR2 reads YNFKEQ. The CDR3 covers 17 residues. CDR3 sequence: CASSQEWRQGLFYGYTF. In nucleotides, the CDR3 is TGTGCCAGCAGCCAAGAATGGAGGCAGGGGCTTTTCTATGGCTACACCTTC.

The J gene is TRBJ2-1, the V gene TRBV11-3, with TRBD2 as a possible D gene (5 bases). The CDR3 sequence is 13 residues long. V was pared by 5 bases and J by 10 bases, with 15 bases between. Germline CDR1 SGHNT, CDR2 YENEEA. In DNA form, the CDR3 reads TGTGCCAGCAGCCCAAGCTCTAGCCGGGAGCAGTTCTTC. It translates to CASSPSSSREQFF.

V and J are TRBV11-2 and TRBJ1-1; 7 bases are a match to TRBD1. CDR1 and CDR2 from the germline V gene are SGHAT and FQNNGV. The CDR3 spans 14 residues. With 2 bases clipped from V and 2 bases from J, the junction kept 2 bases outside the gene matches. The CDR3 DNA reads as TGTGCCAGCAGCTTACAGGGGGGAAACACTGAAGCTTTCTTT. It is translated as CASSLQGGNTEAFF.

This rearrangement joins TRBV9 to TRBJ1-1, with D perhaps TRBD1 (6 bases). The CDR3 has 17 residues. Germline-derived CDR1 and CDR2 are SGDLS and YYNGEE. Trimming stripped 0 bases from V and 7 bases from J, with 22 bases between. CDR3 in DNA: TGTGCCAGCAGCGTAGAGGGGGGGGGAACACTAGTAGATGAAGCTTTCTTT. It is translated as CASSVEGGGTLVDEAFF.

This clone occurred once. The chain recombines TRBV7-9 with TRBJ1-1; D not certain. Germline loops: CDR1 SEHNR, CDR2 FQNEAQ (reference sequence). This CDR3 contains 12 residues. The V gene lost 4 bases and the J gene lost 4 bases, with 7 bases spanning the gap. CDR3: CASSSGSTEAFF. Written as DNA, the CDR3 is TGTGCCAGCAGCTCTGGGAGCACTGAAGCTTTCTTT. The full variable domain, in which reference TRBV7-9 and TRBJ1-1 provide the parts outside the CDR3, is DTGVSQNPRHKITKRGQNVTFRCDPISEHNRLYWYRQTLGQGPEFLTYFQNEAQLEKSRLLSDRFSAERPKGSFSTLEIQRTEQGDSAMYLCASSSGSTEAFFGQGTRLTVV.

The rearrangement links TRBV11-2 to TRBJ1-1; 10 bases match TRBD1. Per germline, CDR1 SGHAT and CDR2 FQNNGV. The CDR3 spans 15 residues. The ends lost 6 bases at V and 4 bases at J; junction bases unmatched: 8. CDR3 in amino acids: CASRGQGLLFTEAFF. The CDR3 DNA is TGTGCCAGCAGGGGACAGGGGTTGTTGTTCACTGAAGCTTTCTTT. The complete variable domain, with remaining parts taken from reference TRBV11-2 and TRBJ1-1, reads EAGVAQSPRYKIIEKRQSVAFWCNPISGHATLYWYQQILGQGPKLLIQFQNNGVVDDSQLPKDRFSAERLKGVDSTLKIQPAKLEDSAVYLCASRGQGLLFTEAFFGQGTRLTVV.

This clone occurred a few times. The chain has TRBV6-1 and TRBJ1-1; TRBD1 is a possible D gene (6 bases). The CDR3 length is 13 residues. Looked up from germline, CDR1 is MNHNS and CDR2 is SASEGT. Trimming pared 4 bases from V and 3 bases from J, leaving 9 bases between. The CDR3 DNA follows: TGTGCCAGCAGTGCGGGGGGCCACACTGAAGCTTTCTTT. It is translated as CASSAGGHTEAFF.

The chain couples TRBV5-6 to TRBJ1-4; 7 positions match TRBD1. Germline loops: CDR1 SGHDT, CDR2 YYEEEE. The CDR3 runs to 16 residues. V dropped 3 bases and J dropped 7; count of bases not matched to a gene: 12. In DNA, the CDR3 is TGTGCCAGCAGCTCGCGGACAGGCGGAAAGAGTGAAAAACTGTTTTTT. It yields the protein CASSSRTGGKSEKLFF.